Sequencing of this T cell receptor beta chain was carried out in a study of T cell repertoires in cytomegalovirus infection (dated 2019 in TCRdb). About the investigation overall: Donor HLA type was relevant to the analysis, as public TCR beta signatures indicated carriage of CMV infection together with the matching HLA type.

The table lists this clonotype with many counts. It has no known antigen specificity. The record has no base qualities; no much larger clone is one base away. Between the V and J ends, shortened by 3 bases and 5 bases respectively, the junction contains 14 bases. The CDR3 runs 14 amino acids, cysteine and phenylalanine included. Only the CDR3 region is kept as DNA, spanning 42 bases read in frame from base 1. The germline V gene yields SGHTA for CDR1 and FQGTGA for CDR2. These reads were obtained on an Illumina HiSeq 1500. TCRdb reprocessing: public reads trimmed at Q25 with fastp, clones called with MiXCR, in-frame beta chains kept. Entries that share a CDR3 protein sequence are merged under the most common genes and DNA. The table for this sample lists 200,000 to 300,000 distinct CDR3 sequences; around 12% of them were counted only once. The top ten clonotypes cover 1.5% to 2% of the sample. What the work shows at the level of the full study, not this receptor alone: In the ex vivo response, HLA-C-restricted CMV-specific TCR beta clonotypes were dominant, and in two of eight donors the single most frequent clonotype came from this HLA-C-restricted group. Carriers of CMV infection plus the relevant HLA type were discriminated by the cumulative frequency of public TCR beta family members in the study cohort and in an independent roughly 340-donor cohort.

Recombination linked TRBV7-3 to TRBJ2-7, with TRBD2 tentatively as D gene (7 bases match). This TCR was sampled from a human donor in good health (CMV status not recorded). Some clones in this sample may be carry-over from other donors' samples. The sequenced material came from PBMCs. The bases are TGTGCCAGCAGCTTCCCAGGGGAGGGGAACGAGCAGTACTTC. This yields the protein CASSFPGEGNEQYF.